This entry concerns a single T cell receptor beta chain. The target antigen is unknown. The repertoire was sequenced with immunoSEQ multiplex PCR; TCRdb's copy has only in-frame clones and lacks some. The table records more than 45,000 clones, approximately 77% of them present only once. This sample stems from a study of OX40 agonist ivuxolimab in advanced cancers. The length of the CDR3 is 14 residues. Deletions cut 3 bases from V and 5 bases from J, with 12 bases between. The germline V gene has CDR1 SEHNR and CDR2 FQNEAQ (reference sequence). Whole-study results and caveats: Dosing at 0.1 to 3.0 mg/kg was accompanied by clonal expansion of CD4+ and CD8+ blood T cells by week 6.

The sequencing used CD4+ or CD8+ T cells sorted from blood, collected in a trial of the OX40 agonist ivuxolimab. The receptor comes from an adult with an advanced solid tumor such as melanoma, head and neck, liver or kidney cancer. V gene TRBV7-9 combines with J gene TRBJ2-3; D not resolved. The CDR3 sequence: CASSFRHEGDTQYF. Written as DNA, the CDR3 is TGTGCCAGCAGCTTCAGGCATGAAGGAGATACGCAGTATTTT.